This T cell receptor beta chain was identified in a study of spatial heterogeneity in lung cancer. Turning to the study itself: The count of detected beta-chain sequences consistently exceeded that of alpha-chain sequences.

The V and J ends lost 3 bases and 3 bases respectively, with 11 bases between them. The CDR3 is 14 residues long. Germline V gene lookup returns CDR1 KGHSH and CDR2 LQKENI. Each TCR cDNA molecule carried a unique molecular identifier. TCRdb used MiXCR to reprocess the 5' RACE reads, holding one entry per CDR3 protein. The sample carries roughly 15,000 distinct CDR3 sequences, almost 8% recorded once. This clonotype showed up many times. The antigen is undetermined. Whole-study results and caveats: Among blood samples, ubiquitous expanded tumor TCRs appeared more at resection than at follow-up.

Documented time point: sample taken at primary tumor resection. Researchers sequenced whole RNA taken from tumor, nontumor lung or frozen PBMC without sorting. The sequence came from a female donor with early-stage non-small cell lung cancer. V is TRBV18 and J is TRBJ1-1; the D gene is possibly TRBD1 (5 bases). Sequences were derived from PBMCs, sampled at surgery. CDR3 sequence: CASSPDGGHTEAFF. In DNA form, the CDR3 reads TGTGCCAGCTCACCCGACGGGGGACACACTGAAGCTTTCTTT.